The rows below give T cell receptor beta chains drawn from one sample of a study of PD-1 blockade in classical Hodgkin lymphoma. Profiled with immunoSEQ multiplex PCR; TCRdb holds only in-frame clones, not every one. The sample lists under 20,000 clones, about three quarters seen once, with 2% to 2.5% in the top ten. The sample in question was CD4+ T cells from blood, obtained before the fourth cycle of nivolumab. These receptors were collected from a human donor with classical Hodgkin lymphoma. Each CDR3 is given with its conserved first and last residue. A D gene is named only where the DNA matches it firmly. The size field is filled for only some rows; it gives once, few, many or a size class.

clone_size	v_call	d_call	j_call	cdr3_aa	cdr3_nt
NA	TRBV7-8	NA	TRBJ1-6	CASASGGTSNSPLHF	TGTGCCAGCGCCAGTGGCGGGACAAGTAATTCACCCCTCCACTTT
NA	TRBV7-1	TRBD1	TRBJ2-5	CASSTWTGDSTSSETQYF	TGTGCCAGCAGCACATGGACAGGGGACTCGACTAGTTCAGAGACCCAGTACTTC
medium-sized	TRBV7-9	NA	TRBJ1-6	CASSLDPDNSPLHF	TGTGCCAGCAGCTTAGACCCAGACAATTCACCCCTCCACTTT
NA	TRBV6-6	TRBD2	TRBJ2-3	CASSFGSSGDSQYF	TGTGCCAGCAGTTTCGGCTCTAGCGGGGATTCGCAGTATTTT
few	TRBV6-1	TRBD1	TRBJ2-6	CASSVKDRVGGANVLTF	TGTGCCAGCAGTGTAAAAGACAGGGTTGGTGGGGCCAACGTCCTGACTTTC
once	TRBV4-3	TRBD1	TRBJ1-1	CASSQQQGMNTEAFF	TGCGCCAGCAGCCAACAACAGGGGATGAACACTGAAGCTTTCTTT
NA	TRBV11-2	TRBD1	TRBJ1-2	CASSPAGTGGSKIYGYTF	TGTGCCAGCAGCCCGGCCGGGACAGGGGGTTCTAAGATATATGGCTACACCTTC
NA	TRBV5-6	TRBD1	TRBJ2-1	CASSPRGQGINEQFF	TGTGCCAGCAGCCCCCGAGGACAGGGCATCAATGAGCAGTTCTTC
NA	TRBV11-2	NA	TRBJ2-3	CASSFWGMGTGTRDTQYF	TGTGCCAGCAGCTTCTGGGGAATGGGGACCGGAACGAGGGATACGCAGTATTTT
few	TRBV9	TRBD1	TRBJ2-5	CASSVSGQGIQTQYF	TGTGCCAGCAGCGTATCCGGACAGGGTATCCAGACCCAGTACTTC
NA	TRBV14	NA	TRBJ1-3	CASSQVVGNTIYF	TGTGCCAGCAGCCAAGTTGTTGGGAACACCATATATTTT
NA	TRBV30	NA	TRBJ2-1	CACGPSSYNEQFF	TGTGCCTGCGGCCCGAGCTCCTACAATGAGCAGTTCTTC
NA	TRBV18	TRBD1	TRBJ2-6	CASSPRKTGVGANVLTF	TGTGCCAGCTCACCGAGGAAGACAGGGGTAGGGGCCAACGTCCTGACTTTC
once	TRBV5-8	NA	TRBJ1-2	CASSLLGRTNYGYTF	TGTGCCAGCAGCTTGTTGGGCCGTACTAACTATGGCTACACCTTC
NA	TRBV2	NA	TRBJ2-1	CASRLDGSYNEQFF	TGTGCCAGCAGATTGGACGGTTCCTACAATGAGCAGTTCTTC
NA	TRBV30	TRBD1	TRBJ1-3	CALESPGTAFSGNTIYF	TGTGCCTTGGAGTCTCCCGGGACAGCTTTTTCTGGAAACACCATATATTTT
NA	TRBV7-9	TRBD1	TRBJ1-2	CASSSPWTGGSYGYTF	TGTGCCAGCAGCTCCCCTTGGACAGGGGGTTCATATGGCTACACCTTC
NA	TRBV27	TRBD1	TRBJ1-1	CAIGQGMAEAFF	TGTGCCATTGGACAGGGGATGGCTGAAGCTTTCTTT
NA	TRBV9	TRBD1	TRBJ2-6	CASSWTGGTGANVLTF	TGTGCCAGCAGTTGGACAGGGGGCACTGGGGCCAACGTCCTGACTTTC
NA	TRBV5-6	NA	TRBJ1-2	CASSYTENYGYTF	TGTGCCAGCAGCTACACAGAGAACTATGGCTACACCTTC
NA	TRBV11-2	TRBD2	TRBJ2-2	CASSYLAGNTGELFF	TGTGCCAGCAGCTATCTAGCGGGAAACACCGGGGAGCTGTTTTTT
NA	TRBV5-4	NA	TRBJ2-1	CASSLRGSRYNEQFF	TGTGCCAGCAGCTTACGAGGGAGTCGCTACAATGAGCAGTTCTTC
NA	TRBV5-4	NA	TRBJ1-3	CASSFSGAALSGNTIYF	TGTGCCAGCAGCTTCTCAGGGGCCGCTTTGTCTGGAAACACCATATATTTT
NA	TRBV7-9	TRBD1	TRBJ1-1	CASSNSKQGRNTEAFF	TGTGCCAGCAGTAATTCGAAACAGGGGAGGAATACTGAAGCTTTCTTT
NA	TRBV9	NA	TRBJ2-2	CASSVAATNTGELFF	TGTGCCAGCAGCGTAGCAGCAACGAACACCGGGGAGCTGTTTTTT
NA	TRBV11-2	NA	TRBJ2-3	CASSLQIAGADTQYF	TGTGCCAGCAGCTTACAAATAGCAGGGGCAGATACGCAGTATTTT
NA	TRBV6-6	TRBD1	TRBJ1-2	CASSLTGDYGYTF	TGTGCCAGCAGTCTGACAGGGGACTATGGCTACACCTTC
NA	TRBV14	TRBD2	TRBJ2-1	CASSQDWLAGTDEQFF	TGTGCCAGCAGCCAAGATTGGCTAGCGGGGACAGATGAGCAGTTCTTC
NA	TRBV2	TRBD1	TRBJ1-5	CASSAEEGQTYSNQPQHF	TGTGCCAGCAGTGCGGAAGAGGGACAGACCTATAGCAATCAGCCCCAGCATTTT
NA	TRBV18	NA	TRBJ2-3	CASSPFLVAAPDTQYF	TGTGCCAGCTCACCATTCCTAGTCGCTGCGCCAGATACGCAGTATTTT
NA	TRBV7-9	NA	TRBJ1-1	CASSLSRAPSYTEAFF	TGTGCCAGCAGCTTATCGCGGGCCCCCTCGTACACTGAAGCTTTCTTT
NA	TRBV2	NA	TRBJ2-2	CASTQVGELFF	TGTGCCAGCACACAGGTCGGGGAGCTGTTTTTT
NA	TRBV13	TRBD2	TRBJ2-1	CASSLDTGGPYNEQFF	TGTGCCAGCAGCTTAGATACGGGAGGGCCCTACAATGAGCAGTTCTTC
NA	TRBV6-5	TRBD2	TRBJ2-3	CASLEMGGASDTQYF	TGTGCCAGCCTGGAGATGGGAGGGGCCTCAGATACGCAGTATTTT
NA	TRBV6-5	TRBD2	TRBJ2-7	CASSYGGGGLEQYF	TGTGCCAGCAGTTACGGCGGGGGGGGTCTCGAGCAGTACTTC
NA	TRBV5-1	TRBD1	TRBJ2-7	CASSTGTGSYEQYF	TGCGCCAGCAGCACCGGGACAGGGTCCTACGAGCAGTACTTC
NA	TRBV6-5	NA	TRBJ1-4	CASSYRPGSGEKLFF	TGTGCCAGCAGTTACCGTCCGGGGAGTGGGGAAAAACTGTTTTTT